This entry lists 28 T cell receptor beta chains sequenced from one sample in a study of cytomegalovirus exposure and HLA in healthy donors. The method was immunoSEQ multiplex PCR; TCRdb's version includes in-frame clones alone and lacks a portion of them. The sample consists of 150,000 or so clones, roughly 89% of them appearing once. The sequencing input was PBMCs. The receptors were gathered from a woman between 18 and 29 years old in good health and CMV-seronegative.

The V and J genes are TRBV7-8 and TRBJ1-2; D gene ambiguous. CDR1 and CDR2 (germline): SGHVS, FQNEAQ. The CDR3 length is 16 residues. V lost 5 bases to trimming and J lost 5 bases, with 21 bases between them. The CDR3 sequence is CASSRRKTGYTYGYTF. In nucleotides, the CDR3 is TGTGCCAGCAGCCGGAGGAAAACTGGGTATACTTATGGCTACACCTTC.

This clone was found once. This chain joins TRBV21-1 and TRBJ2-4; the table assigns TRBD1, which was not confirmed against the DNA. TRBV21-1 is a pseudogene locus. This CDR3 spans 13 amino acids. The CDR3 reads CASTSPRGNIQYF. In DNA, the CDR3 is TGTGCCAGCACGAGTCCGAGGGGGAACATTCAGTACTTC.

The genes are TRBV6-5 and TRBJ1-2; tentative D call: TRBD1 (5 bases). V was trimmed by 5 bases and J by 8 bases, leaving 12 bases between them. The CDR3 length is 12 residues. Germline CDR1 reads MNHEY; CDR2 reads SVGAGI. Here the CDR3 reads CASSRGSNGYTF. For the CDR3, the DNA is TGTGCCAGCAGTCGGGGGTCCAACGGCTACACCTTC.

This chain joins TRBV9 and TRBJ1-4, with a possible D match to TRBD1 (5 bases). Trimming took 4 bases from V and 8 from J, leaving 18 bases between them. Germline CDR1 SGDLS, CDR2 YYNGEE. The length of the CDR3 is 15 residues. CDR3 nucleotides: TGTGCCAGCAGCCTCCGGGGCCATGGAGGGGAAAAACTGTTTTTT. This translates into CASSLRGHGGEKLFF.

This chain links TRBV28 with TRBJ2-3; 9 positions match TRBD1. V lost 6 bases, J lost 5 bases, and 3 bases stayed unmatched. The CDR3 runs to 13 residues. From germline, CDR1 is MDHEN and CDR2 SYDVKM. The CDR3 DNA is TGTGCCAGCAGCCAGACAGGGGGAGATACGCAGTATTTT. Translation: CASSQTGGDTQYF.

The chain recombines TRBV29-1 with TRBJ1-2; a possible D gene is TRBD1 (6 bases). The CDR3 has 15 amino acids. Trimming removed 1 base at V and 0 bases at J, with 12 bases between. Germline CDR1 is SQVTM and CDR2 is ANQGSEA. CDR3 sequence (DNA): TGCAGCGTTGAAGGAACAGGGAGAGCTAACTATGGCTACACCTTC. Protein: CSVEGTGRANYGYTF.

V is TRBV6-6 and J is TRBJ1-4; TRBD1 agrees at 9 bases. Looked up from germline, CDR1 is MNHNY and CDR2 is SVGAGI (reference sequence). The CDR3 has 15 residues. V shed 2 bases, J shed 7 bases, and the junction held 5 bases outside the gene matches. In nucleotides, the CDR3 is TGTGCCAGCAGTTACCCCGGACAGGGGCCTGAAAAACTGTTTTTT. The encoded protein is CASSYPGQGPEKLFF.

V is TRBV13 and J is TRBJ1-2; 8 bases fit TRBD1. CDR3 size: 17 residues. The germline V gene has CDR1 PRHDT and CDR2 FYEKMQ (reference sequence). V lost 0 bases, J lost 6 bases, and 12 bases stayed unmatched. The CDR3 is CASSLGTLLRDRNGYTF. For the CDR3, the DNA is TGTGCCAGCAGCTTAGGCACTTTGCTACGGGACAGGAATGGCTACACCTTC.

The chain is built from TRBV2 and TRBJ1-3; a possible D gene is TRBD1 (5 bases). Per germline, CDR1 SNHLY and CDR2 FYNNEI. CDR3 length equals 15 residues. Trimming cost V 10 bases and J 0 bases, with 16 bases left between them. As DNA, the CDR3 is TGTGCCATGCAGACAGTCTCAGGCTCTGGAAACACCATATATTTT. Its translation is CAMQTVSGSGNTIYF. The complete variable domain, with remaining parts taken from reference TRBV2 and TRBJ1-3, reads EPEVTQTPSHQVTQMGQEVILRCVPISNHLYFYWYRQILGQKVEFLVSFYNNEISEKSEIFDDQFSVERPDGSNFTLKIRSTKLEDSAMYFCAMQTVSGSGNTIYFGEGSWLTVV.

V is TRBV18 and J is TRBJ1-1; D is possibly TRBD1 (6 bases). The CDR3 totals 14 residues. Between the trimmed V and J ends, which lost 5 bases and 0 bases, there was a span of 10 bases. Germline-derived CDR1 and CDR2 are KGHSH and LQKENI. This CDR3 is CASSLRDMNTEAFF. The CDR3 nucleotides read TGTGCCAGCTCATTACGGGACATGAACACTGAAGCTTTCTTT. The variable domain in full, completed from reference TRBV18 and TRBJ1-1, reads NAGVMQNPRHLVRRRGQEARLRCSPMKGHSHVYWYRQLPEEGLKFMVYLQKENIIDESGMPKERFSAEFPKEGPSILRIQQVVRGDSAAYFCASSLRDMNTEAFFGQGTRLTVV.

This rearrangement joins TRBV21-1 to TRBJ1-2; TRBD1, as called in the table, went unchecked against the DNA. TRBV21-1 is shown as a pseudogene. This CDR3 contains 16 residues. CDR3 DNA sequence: TGTGCCAGCAGCAAAGTTGGCAGGGATGGGAACTATGGCTACACCTTC. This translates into CASSKVGRDGNYGYTF.

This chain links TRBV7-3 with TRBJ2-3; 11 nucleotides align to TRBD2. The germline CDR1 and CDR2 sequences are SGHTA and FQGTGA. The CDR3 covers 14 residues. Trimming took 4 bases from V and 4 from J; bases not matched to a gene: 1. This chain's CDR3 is CASSWGLAADTQYF. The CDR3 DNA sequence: TGTGCCAGCAGCTGGGGACTAGCGGCAGATACGCAGTATTTT.

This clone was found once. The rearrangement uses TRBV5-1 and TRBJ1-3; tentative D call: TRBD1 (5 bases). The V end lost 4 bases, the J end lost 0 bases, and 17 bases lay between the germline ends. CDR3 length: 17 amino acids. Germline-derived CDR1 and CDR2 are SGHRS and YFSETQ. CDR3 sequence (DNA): TGCGCCAGCAGCCTCGCCGGGACGGGAGGCTCTGGAAACACCATATATTTT. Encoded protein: CASSLAGTGGSGNTIYF.

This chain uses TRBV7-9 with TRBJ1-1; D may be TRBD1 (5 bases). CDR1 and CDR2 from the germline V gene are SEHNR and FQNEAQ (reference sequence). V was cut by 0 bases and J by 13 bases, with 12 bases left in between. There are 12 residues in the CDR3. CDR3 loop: CASSLARGGDFF. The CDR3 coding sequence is TGTGCCAGCAGCTTAGCGCGCGGGGGGGATTTCTTT.

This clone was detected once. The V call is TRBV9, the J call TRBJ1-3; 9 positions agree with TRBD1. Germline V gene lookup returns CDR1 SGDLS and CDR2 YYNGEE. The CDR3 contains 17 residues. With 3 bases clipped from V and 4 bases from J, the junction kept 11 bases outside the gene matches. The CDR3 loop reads CASSDTGTGFSGNTIYF. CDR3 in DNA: TGTGCCAGCAGCGACACCGGGACAGGGTTTTCCGGAAACACCATATATTTT.

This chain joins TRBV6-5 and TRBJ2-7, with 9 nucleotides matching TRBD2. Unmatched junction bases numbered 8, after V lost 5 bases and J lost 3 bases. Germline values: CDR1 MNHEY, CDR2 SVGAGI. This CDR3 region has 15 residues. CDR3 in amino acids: CASSPEGSGGYEQYF. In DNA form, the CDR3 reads TGTGCCAGCAGTCCTGAGGGTAGCGGGGGCTACGAGCAGTACTTC.

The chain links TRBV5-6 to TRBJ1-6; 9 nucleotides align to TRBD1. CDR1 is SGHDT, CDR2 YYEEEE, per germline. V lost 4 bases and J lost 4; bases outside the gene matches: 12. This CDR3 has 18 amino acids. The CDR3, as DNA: TGTGCCAGCAGCCGTAACACCGGGACAGGGAATTATAATTCACCCCTCCACTTT. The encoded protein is CASSRNTGTGNYNSPLHF.

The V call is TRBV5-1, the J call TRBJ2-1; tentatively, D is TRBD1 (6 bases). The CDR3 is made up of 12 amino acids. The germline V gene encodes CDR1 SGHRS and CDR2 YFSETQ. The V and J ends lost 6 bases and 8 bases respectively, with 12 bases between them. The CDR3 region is CASTIEGDEQFF. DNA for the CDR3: TGCGCCAGCACCATCGAGGGGGATGAGCAGTTCTTC.

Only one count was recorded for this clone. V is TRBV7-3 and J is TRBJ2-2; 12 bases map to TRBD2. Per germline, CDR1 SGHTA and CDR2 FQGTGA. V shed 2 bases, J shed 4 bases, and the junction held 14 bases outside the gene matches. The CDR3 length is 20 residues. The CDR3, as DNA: TGTGCCAGCAGCTTATGGGGCCGGCTAGCGGGGGGGCCCGCCACCGGGGAGCTGTTTTTT. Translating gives CASSLWGRLAGGPATGELFF.

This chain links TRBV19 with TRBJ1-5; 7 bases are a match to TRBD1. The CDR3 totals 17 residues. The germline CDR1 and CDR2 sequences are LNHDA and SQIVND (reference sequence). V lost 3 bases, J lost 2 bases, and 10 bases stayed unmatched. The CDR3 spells CASSIYSGGQGNQPQHF. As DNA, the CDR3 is TGTGCCAGTAGTATTTATTCAGGAGGACAGGGCAATCAGCCCCAGCATTTT.

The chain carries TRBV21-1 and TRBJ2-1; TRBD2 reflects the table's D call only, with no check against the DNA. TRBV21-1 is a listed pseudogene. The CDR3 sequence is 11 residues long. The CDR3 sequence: CASSFREGQFF. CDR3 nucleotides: TGTGCCAGCAGCTTCAGGGAGGGGCAGTTCTTC.

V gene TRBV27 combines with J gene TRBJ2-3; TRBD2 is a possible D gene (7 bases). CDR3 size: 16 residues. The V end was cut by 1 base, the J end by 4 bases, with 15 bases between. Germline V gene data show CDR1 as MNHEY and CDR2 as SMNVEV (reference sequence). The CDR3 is CASSLLRVRGPDTQYF. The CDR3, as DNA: TGTGCCAGCAGTTTATTGAGGGTGCGGGGGCCAGATACGCAGTATTTT.

DNA for the CDR3: TGTGCCAGCACGTTAGGGACTAGACTGGAGACCCAGTACTTC. This encodes CASTLGTRLETQYF. The chain has TRBV6-1 and TRBJ2-5; 8 positions match TRBD2. The CDR3 length is 14 residues. Unmatched junction bases numbered 9, after V lost 7 bases and J lost 5 bases. CDR1 is MNHNS and CDR2 is SASEGT in the germline V gene.

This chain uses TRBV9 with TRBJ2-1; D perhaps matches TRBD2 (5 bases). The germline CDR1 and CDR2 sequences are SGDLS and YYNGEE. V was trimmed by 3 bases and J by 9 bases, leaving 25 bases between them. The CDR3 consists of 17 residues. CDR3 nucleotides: TGTGCCAGCAGCGCTGGTCGTTTGGACTCCTGGGCTGTTGAGCAGTTCTTC. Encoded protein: CASSAGRLDSWAVEQFF.

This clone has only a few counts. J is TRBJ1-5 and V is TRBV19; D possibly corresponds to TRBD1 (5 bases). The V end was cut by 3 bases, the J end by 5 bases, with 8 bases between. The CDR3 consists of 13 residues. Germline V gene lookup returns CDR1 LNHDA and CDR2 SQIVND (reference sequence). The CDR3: CASSITGDQPQHF. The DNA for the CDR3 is TGTGCCAGTAGTATCACGGGGGATCAGCCCCAGCATTTT.

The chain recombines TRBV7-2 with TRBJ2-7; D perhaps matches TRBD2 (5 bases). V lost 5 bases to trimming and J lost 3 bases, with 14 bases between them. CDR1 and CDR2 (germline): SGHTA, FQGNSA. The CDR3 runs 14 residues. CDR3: CASSPGLGRYEQYF. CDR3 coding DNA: TGTGCCAGCAGCCCGGGGTTGGGTCGCTACGAGCAGTACTTC.

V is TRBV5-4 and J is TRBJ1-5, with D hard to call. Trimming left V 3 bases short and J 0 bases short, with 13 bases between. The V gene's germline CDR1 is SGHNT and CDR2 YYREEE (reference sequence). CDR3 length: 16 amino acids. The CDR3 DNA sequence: TGTGCCAGCAGCTGCCCCAGTTATGTTAGCAATCAGCCCCAGCATTTT. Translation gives CASSCPSYVSNQPQHF.

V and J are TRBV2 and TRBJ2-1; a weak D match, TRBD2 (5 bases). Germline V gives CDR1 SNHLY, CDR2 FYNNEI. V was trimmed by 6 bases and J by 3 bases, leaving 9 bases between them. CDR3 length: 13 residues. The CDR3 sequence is CASSASRYNEQFF. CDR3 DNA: TGTGCCAGCAGCGCTAGCCGCTACAATGAGCAGTTCTTC.